This T cell receptor (beta chain) was sequenced in a study of breast tumors, draining lymph nodes, adjacent tissues. Study conclusions and caveats: Tumor repertoires ranked between lymph nodes and nontumor tissue in diversity, with V and J gene preferences. Compared with basal-like, luminal-like tumors shared significantly more repertoire with nontumor tissue. The data were judged consistent with most tumor T cells coming from lymph node and expanding in tumor.

MiXCR, applied by TCRdb to the multiplex PCR reads, yields one record per CDR3 protein. This table has around 130,000 distinct CDR3 sequences, roughly 20% appearing once. There are many counts of this clonotype. Its antigen is still unknown. Samples came from axillary lymph nodes draining the breast cancer. The CDR3 is 14 residues long. The V end lost 4 bases, the J end lost 4 bases, and 11 bases lay between the germline ends. The germline CDR1 and CDR2 sequences are MNHNY and SVGAGI (reference sequence). This TCR was recovered from a female donor with breast cancer. Some clones in this sample may be carry-over from other donors' samples. The chain links TRBV6-6 to TRBJ2-1; tentatively, D is TRBD1 or TRBD2 (5 bases each). Sample: axillary lymph node tissue. CDR3 DNA sequence: TGTGCCAGCAGTTCGTCGGGACGATACAATGAGCAGTTCTTC. Protein sequence: CASSSSGRYNEQFF.